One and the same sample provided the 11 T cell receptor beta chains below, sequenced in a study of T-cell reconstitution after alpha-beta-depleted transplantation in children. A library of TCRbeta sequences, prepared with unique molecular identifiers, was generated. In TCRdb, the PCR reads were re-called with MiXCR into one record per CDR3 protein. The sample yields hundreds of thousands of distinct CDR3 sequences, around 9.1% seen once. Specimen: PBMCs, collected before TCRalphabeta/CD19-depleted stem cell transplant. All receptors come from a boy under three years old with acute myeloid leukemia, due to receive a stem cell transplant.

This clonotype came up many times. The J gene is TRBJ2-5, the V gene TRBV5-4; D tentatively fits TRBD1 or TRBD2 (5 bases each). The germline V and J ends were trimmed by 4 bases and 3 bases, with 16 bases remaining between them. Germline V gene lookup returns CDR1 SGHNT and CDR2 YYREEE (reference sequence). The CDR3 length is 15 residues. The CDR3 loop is CASSPGPGMEETQYF. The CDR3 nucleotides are TGTGCCAGCAGCCCGGGGCCGGGAATGGAAGAGACCCAGTACTTC.

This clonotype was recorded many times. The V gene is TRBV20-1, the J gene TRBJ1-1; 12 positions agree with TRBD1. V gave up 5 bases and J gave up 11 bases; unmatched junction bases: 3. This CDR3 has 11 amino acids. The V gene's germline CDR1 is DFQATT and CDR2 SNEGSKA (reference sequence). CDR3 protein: CSAGTGGTAFF. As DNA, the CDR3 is TGCAGTGCTGGGACAGGGGGCACGGCTTTCTTT.

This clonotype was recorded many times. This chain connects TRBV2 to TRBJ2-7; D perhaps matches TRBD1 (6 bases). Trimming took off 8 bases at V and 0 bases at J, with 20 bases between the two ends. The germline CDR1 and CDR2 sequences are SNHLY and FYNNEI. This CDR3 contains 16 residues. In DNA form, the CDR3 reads TGTGCCAGCCGCCTGGTCGCAGGGGTGAGCTCCTACGAGCAGTACTTC. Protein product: CASRLVAGVSSYEQYF.

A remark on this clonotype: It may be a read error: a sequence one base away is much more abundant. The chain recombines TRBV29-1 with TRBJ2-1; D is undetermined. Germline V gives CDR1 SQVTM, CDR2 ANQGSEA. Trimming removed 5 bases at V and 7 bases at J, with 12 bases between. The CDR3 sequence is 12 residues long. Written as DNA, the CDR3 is TGCAGCGTTATTAGGCCGGGTAATGAGCAGTTCTTC. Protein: CSVIRPGNEQFF.

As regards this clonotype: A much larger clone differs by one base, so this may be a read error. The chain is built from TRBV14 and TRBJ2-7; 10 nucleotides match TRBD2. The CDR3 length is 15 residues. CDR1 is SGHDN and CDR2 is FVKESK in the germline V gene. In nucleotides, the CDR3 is TGTGCCAGCAGCCAACTAGCGGGGGCGATGTACGACCAGTACTTC. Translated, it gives CASSQLAGAMYDQYF. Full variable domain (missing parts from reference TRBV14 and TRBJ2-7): EAGVTQFPSHSVIEKGQTVTLRCDPISGHDNLYWYRRVMGKEIKFLLHFVKESKQDESGMPNNRFLAERTGGTYSTLKVQPAELEDSGVYFCASSQLAGAMYDQYFGPGTRLTVT.

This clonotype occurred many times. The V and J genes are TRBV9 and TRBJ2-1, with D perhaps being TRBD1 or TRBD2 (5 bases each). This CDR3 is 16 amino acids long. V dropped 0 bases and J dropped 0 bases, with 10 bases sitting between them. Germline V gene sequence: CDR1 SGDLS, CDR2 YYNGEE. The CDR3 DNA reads TGTGCCAGCAGCGTAGAAGCAGGGAGCTCCTACAATGAGCAGTTCTTC. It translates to CASSVEAGSSYNEQFF.

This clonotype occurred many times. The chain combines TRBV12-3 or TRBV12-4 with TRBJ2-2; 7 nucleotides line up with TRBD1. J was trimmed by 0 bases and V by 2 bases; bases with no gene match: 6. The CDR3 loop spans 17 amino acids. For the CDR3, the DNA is TGTGCCAGCAGTTTACTTGGGACAGCTACGAACACCGGGGAGCTGTTTTTT. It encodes CASSLLGTATNTGELFF.

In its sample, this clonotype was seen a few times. The CDR3 nucleotides read TGTGCTAGTGGTTTTCTTCCCCAACGGACAGGGAATGAAAAACTGTTTTTT. Translated: CASGFLPQRTGNEKLFF. The V call is TRBV12-5, the J call TRBJ1-4; 8 bases map to TRBD1. Germline CDR1 reads LGHNT; CDR2 reads FRNRAP. After removal of 3 bases from V and 5 bases from J, the junction contained 11 bases not matched to a gene. The CDR3 totals 17 residues.

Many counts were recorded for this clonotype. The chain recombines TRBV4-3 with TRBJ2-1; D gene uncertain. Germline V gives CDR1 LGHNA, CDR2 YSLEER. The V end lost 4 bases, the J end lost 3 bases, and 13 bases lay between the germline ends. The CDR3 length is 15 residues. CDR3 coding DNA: TGCGCCAGCAGCCGAACCCAGGACGGCTACAATGAGCAGTTCTTC. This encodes CASSRTQDGYNEQFF.

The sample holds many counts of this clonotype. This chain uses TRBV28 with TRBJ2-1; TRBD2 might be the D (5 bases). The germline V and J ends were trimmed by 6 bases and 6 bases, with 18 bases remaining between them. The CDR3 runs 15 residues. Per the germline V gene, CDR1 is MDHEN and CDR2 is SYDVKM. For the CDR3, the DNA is TGTGCCAGCAGGTCCCCCGGGATCCCCGTCAATGAGCAGTTCTTC. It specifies CASRSPGIPVNEQFF.

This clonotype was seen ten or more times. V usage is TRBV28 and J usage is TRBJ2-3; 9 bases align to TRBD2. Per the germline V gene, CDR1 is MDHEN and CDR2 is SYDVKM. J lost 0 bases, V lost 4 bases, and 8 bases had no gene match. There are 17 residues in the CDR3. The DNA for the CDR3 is TGTGCCAGCAGTTCGACCGGGACTAGCTTTAGCACAGATACGCAGTATTTT. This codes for CASSSTGTSFSTDTQYF. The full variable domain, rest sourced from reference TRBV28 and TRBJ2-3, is DVKVTQSSRYLVKRTGEKVFLECVQDMDHENMFWYRQDPGLGLRLIYFSYDVKMKEKGDIPEGYSVSREKKERFSLILESASTNQTSMYLCASSSTGTSFSTDTQYFGPGTRLTVL.